Each of the 21 T cell receptor beta chains below was sequenced from the same sample in a study of cytomegalovirus exposure and HLA in healthy donors. It was with 60 Vbeta and 13 Jbeta primers that the PCR ran. The protocol was immunoSEQ multiplex PCR, while the TCRdb copy is restricted to in-frame clones and leaves out a portion. The repertoire includes some 110,000 clones, approximately 77% of them detected once, and approximately 5% sits in the top ten. The sample comprised PBMCs. The receptor set was obtained from a man aged 50-60 years in good health and CMV-seropositive.

The chain has TRBV7-2 and TRBJ1-4; a weak D match, TRBD1 (5 bases). Trimming cost V 0 bases and J 3 bases, with 14 bases left between them. The CDR3 has 17 amino acids. CDR1 is SGHTA, CDR2 FQGNSA, per germline. CDR3 nucleotides: TGTGCCAGCAGCTTAGCCGGGGGGGGTAACCCTAATGAAAAACTGTTTTTT. It is translated as CASSLAGGGNPNEKLFF.

The chain recombines TRBV30 with TRBJ1-1; TRBD1 matches 8 bases. Looked up from germline, CDR1 is GTSNPN and CDR2 is SVGIG (reference sequence). The V segment lost 2 bases and the J segment 4 bases; nucleotides outside the gene matches: 3. The CDR3 spans 13 residues. The DNA of the CDR3 is TGTGCCTGGAGTCAGGGGGCCAGCACTGAAGCTTTCTTT. Its protein is CAWSQGASTEAFF.

The chain has TRBV5-1 and TRBJ2-3; possible D gene TRBD1, 5 bases. The CDR3 sequence is 15 residues long. Germline V gene sequence: CDR1 SGHRS, CDR2 YFSETQ. V lost 4 bases and J 6 bases, leaving 18 bases between the germline ends. CDR3 in DNA: TGCGCCAGCAGCACCCAGGGTGCAACCCGGGATACGCAGTATTTT. This translates into CASSTQGATRDTQYF.

The chain recombines TRBV5-4 with TRBJ2-5, with a weak D call TRBD2 (7 bases). Trimming left V 4 bases short and J 1 base short, with 17 bases between. The CDR3 sequence is 16 residues long. Germline V lookup: CDR1 SGHNT, CDR2 YYREEE (reference sequence). CDR3: CASSRGAGAIQETQYF. DNA for the CDR3: TGTGCCAGCAGCCGGGGGGCGGGGGCCATCCAAGAGACCCAGTACTTC.

The rearrangement joins TRBV5-8 to TRBJ1-3; D ambiguous. V dropped 0 bases and J dropped 0 bases, with 10 bases sitting between them. The germline V gene encodes CDR1 SGHTS and CDR2 YDEGEE. This CDR3 contains 16 residues. The CDR3 region is CASSLGGPHSGNTIYF. The CDR3 DNA reads TGTGCCAGCAGCTTGGGAGGGCCTCACTCTGGAAACACCATATATTTT. Variable domain in full (rest from reference TRBV5-8 and TRBJ1-3): EAGVTQSPTHLIKTRGQQATLRCSPISGHTSVYWYQQALGLGLQFLLWYDEGEERNRGNFPPRFSGRQFPNYSSELNVNALELEDSALYLCASSLGGPHSGNTIYFGEGSWLTVV.

The CDR3 here is CASSYDSLDSPLHF. The CDR3, as DNA: TGTGCCAGCAGCTACGACAGCTTGGACTCACCCCTCCACTTT. The V call is TRBV7-9, the J call TRBJ1-6; maybe TRBD1 (5 bases). V lost 4 bases, J lost 10 bases, and 14 bases lay in between. The CDR3 consists of 14 residues. In germline, CDR1 is SEHNR, CDR2 FQNEAQ (reference sequence).

The V gene is TRBV5-1, the J gene TRBJ1-4; 8 positions match TRBD1. With 4 bases clipped from V and 7 bases from J, the junction kept 6 bases outside the gene matches. The CDR3 has 14 amino acids. Germline loops: CDR1 SGHRS, CDR2 YFSETQ. In nucleotides, the CDR3 is TGCGCCAGCAGCCCCGGACAGGGAACTGAAAAACTGTTTTTT. Amino acid sequence: CASSPGQGTEKLFF.

The table lists this clone with a few counts. The V and J genes are TRBV5-1 and TRBJ2-3, with TRBD1 as a possible D gene (5 bases). CDR1 and CDR2 (germline): SGHRS, YFSETQ. The CDR3 is 15 residues long. Trimming took 4 bases from V and 1 from J, leaving 13 bases between them. The DNA of the CDR3 is TGCGCCAGCAGCCCCAGGGTCCGGGGCACAGATACGCAGTATTTT. It translates to CASSPRVRGTDTQYF.

A single count supports this clone. This chain joins TRBV7-9 and TRBJ1-1; possibly TRBD1 for D (6 bases). CDR1 is SEHNR, CDR2 FQNEAQ, per germline (reference sequence). CDR3 length equals 16 residues. The V end was cut by 7 bases, the J end by 4 bases, with 22 bases between. CDR3 in DNA: TGTGCCAGCACTCAAAGAGGGATAGCAGGGGCCACTGAAGCTTTCTTT. This translates into CASTQRGIAGATEAFF.

This clone was picked up a small number of times. The chain couples TRBV5-1 to TRBJ2-2; 16 bases fit TRBD2. The germline V gene has CDR1 SGHRS and CDR2 YFSETQ. The CDR3 is made up of 16 amino acids. J lost 6 bases, V lost 4 bases, and 3 bases had no gene match. Here the CDR3 reads CASSTGTSGRAGELFF. In DNA form, the CDR3 reads TGCGCCAGCAGCACGGGGACTAGCGGGAGGGCCGGGGAGCTGTTTTTT. The variable domain in full, completed from reference TRBV5-1 and TRBJ2-2, reads KAGVTQTPRYLIKTRGQQVTLSCSPISGHRSVSWYQQTPGQGLQFLFEYFSETQRNKGNFPGRFSGRQFSNSRSEMNVSTLELGDSALYLCASSTGTSGRAGELFFGEGSRLTVL.

The chain links TRBV18 to TRBJ2-1; 12 nucleotides align to TRBD2. Losses at the gene ends were 4 bases for V and 7 bases for J; bases not matched to a gene: 8. The CDR3 runs to 16 residues. CDR1 and CDR2 from the germline V gene are KGHSH and LQKENI. CDR3 nucleotides: TGTGCCAGCTCACTATCTACTAGCGGGGGGATTAATGAGCAGTTCTTC. Encoded protein: CASSLSTSGGINEQFF.

The chain combines TRBV5-1 with TRBJ1-2; 11 bases line up with TRBD1. In germline, CDR1 is SGHRS, CDR2 YFSETQ. The CDR3 runs 14 residues. The junction had 3 bases not matched to a gene; V was cut back by 0 bases and J by 8 bases. This CDR3 is CASSLADRGLGYTF. The CDR3 region has the DNA TGCGCCAGCAGCTTGGCGGACAGGGGGCTAGGCTACACCTTC.

The gene calls are TRBV2 and TRBJ1-2; TRBD1 matches 8 bases. Trimming removed 6 bases from V and 3 bases from J; junction bases left unmatched: 3. The CDR3 has 13 residues. Germline lookup yields CDR1 SNHLY and CDR2 FYNNEI. CDR3 loop: CASSSTGDYGYTF. The CDR3 coding sequence is TGTGCCAGCAGCTCGACAGGGGACTATGGCTACACCTTC.

The chain recombines TRBV6-1 with TRBJ1-1, with 7 bases lining up with TRBD1. The junction had 5 bases not matched to a gene; V was cut back by 6 bases and J by 1 base. This CDR3 is built from 14 residues. Germline assignment: CDR1 MNHNS and CDR2 SASEGT. The CDR3 spells CASRKQGTNTEAFF. The DNA for the CDR3 is TGTGCCAGCAGGAAACAGGGGACGAACACTGAAGCTTTCTTT.

This chain joins TRBV25-1 and TRBJ1-5, with unresolved D. Looked up from germline, CDR1 is MGHDK and CDR2 is SYGVNS. The CDR3 has 14 residues. V shed 1 base and J shed 7 bases, with 11 bases lying between them. CDR3 DNA: TGTGCCAGCAGTGAATCAAGGAGAATCCAGCCCCAGCATTTT. This codes for CASSESRRIQPQHF. The full variable domain, in which reference TRBV25-1 and TRBJ1-5 provide the parts outside the CDR3, is EADIYQTPRYLVIGTGKKITLECSQTMGHDKMYWYQQDPGMELHLIHYSYGVNSTEKGDLSSESTVSRIRTEHFPLTLESARPSHTSQYLCASSESRRIQPQHFGDGTRLSIL.

J is TRBJ2-7 and V is TRBV19, with 10 bases lining up with TRBD2. The CDR3 loop spans 17 amino acids. The germline CDR1 and CDR2 sequences are LNHDA and SQIVND (reference sequence). Unmatched junction bases numbered 13, after V lost 3 bases and J lost 5 bases. The CDR3 DNA reads as TGTGCCAGTAGTATCGATGGAGCGGGAGGGGCGTCTGACGAGCAGTACTTC. It encodes CASSIDGAGGASDEQYF.

The rearrangement joins TRBV18 to TRBJ1-4; D call uncertain. CDR1 KGHSH and CDR2 LQKENI come from the germline V gene. V lost 1 base, J lost 5 bases, and 8 bases lay in between. The CDR3 totals 14 residues. The CDR3 DNA is TGTGCCAGCTCACCACTCCAACAGAATGAAAAACTGTTTTTT. This codes for CASSPLQQNEKLFF.

The rearrangement joins TRBV6-5 to TRBJ2-1; D gene uncertain. CDR1 MNHEY and CDR2 SVGAGI come from the germline V gene. Trimming removed 4 bases from V and 5 bases from J, with 9 bases in between. This CDR3 contains 13 residues. The CDR3, as DNA: TGTGCCAGCAGTTTCACTCTTAACAATGAGCAGTTCTTC. Amino acid sequence: CASSFTLNNEQFF.

This clone has only one observation. V gene TRBV15 combines with J gene TRBJ2-1; 10 bases match TRBD2. The germline V gene encodes CDR1 LNHNV and CDR2 YYDKDF (reference sequence). The CDR3 contains 15 residues. With V trimmed by 1 base and J by 7 bases, 4 bases remained unmatched. CDR3 bases: TGTGCCACCAGCAGAGGGCTAGCGGGGGAAAATGAGCAGTTCTTC. It is translated as CATSRGLAGENEQFF.

The rearrangement uses TRBV7-9 and TRBJ2-3, with D perhaps TRBD1 (6 bases). Trimming cost V 9 bases and J 2 bases, with 9 bases left between them. The CDR3 extends over 12 amino acids. Germline V gives CDR1 SEHNR, CDR2 FQNEAQ (reference sequence). In nucleotides, the CDR3 is TGTGCCAGTAACAGGGCCACAGATACGCAGTATTTT. It encodes CASNRATDTQYF.

V usage is TRBV30 and J usage is TRBJ1-5, with a possible D match to TRBD1 (5 bases). V lost 2 bases to trimming and J lost 7 bases, with 12 bases between them. The length of the CDR3 is 13 residues. Germline-derived CDR1 and CDR2 are GTSNPN and SVGIG (reference sequence). In nucleotides, the CDR3 is TGTGCCTGGAGTAGGGGTTGGGAACAGCCCCAGCATTTT. It encodes CAWSRGWEQPQHF.